The rows below give T cell receptor beta chains drawn from one sample of a study of T-cell memory formation after mild COVID-19. TCRdb used MiXCR to reprocess the 5' RACE reads, holding one entry per CDR3 protein. In the table there are approximately 490,000 distinct CDR3 sequences, around 20% of which are singletons. Sequenced sample: PBMCs or a T cell subset sorted from them (not recorded which). These TCRs come from an adult woman who had mild COVID-19 (a few samples of this study predate the infection). Cell type and time point are not known. The CDR3 runs from the conserved cysteine through the conserved F or W. D genes are given only for firm matches. A row's size may be missing; if present it is once, few, many or a size class.

j_call d_call clone_size v_call cdr3_aa cdr3_nt
TRBJ2-1 NA few TRBV5-1 CASSLGTRDFRQFF TGCGCCAGCAGCTTGGGGACTCGCGATTTTCGGCAGTTCTTC
TRBJ2-3 NA many TRBV27 CASSFRQTDTQYF TGTGCCAGCAGTTTTCGGCAAACAGATACGCAGTATTTT
TRBJ2-3 NA few TRBV2 CASSVNTDTQYF TGTGCCAGCAGTGTCAACACAGATACGCAGTATTTT
TRBJ2-7 NA few TRBV12-3/TRBV12-4 CASSWGEPYEQYF TGTGCCAGCAGTTGGGGCGAGCCCTACGAGCAGTACTTC
TRBJ2-1 NA NA TRBV20-1 CSARDLLGLSYNEQFF TGCAGTGCTAGAGATCTCTTGGGACTCTCCTACAATGAGCAGTTCTTC
TRBJ2-2 NA NA TRBV30 CAWSAGNTGELFF TGTGCCTGGAGTGCAGGAAACACCGGGGAGCTGTTTTTT
TRBJ2-1 NA NA TRBV6-1 CASSAGRYNEQFF TGTGCCAGCAGTGCCGGGCGTTACAATGAGCAGTTCTTC
TRBJ2-1 NA NA TRBV1 CTSSQDSSGNNEQFF TGCACCAGCAGCCAAGACTCTAGCGGGAACAATGAGCAGTTCTTC
TRBJ1-2 NA NA TRBV7-2 CASSLEIGDYGYTF TGTGCCAGCAGCTTAGAGATTGGGGACTATGGCTACACCTTC
TRBJ1-2 NA NA TRBV5-1 CASSGSRQEHNYGYTF TGCGCCAGCAGTGGCTCTCGGCAGGAACATAACTATGGCTACACCTTC
TRBJ2-1 NA NA TRBV6-1 CASRRAYTGVAYNEQFF TGTGCCAGCAGGAGGGCTTATACGGGAGTGGCCTACAATGAGCAGTTCTTC
TRBJ2-7 NA many TRBV6-5 CASRSGASYEQYF TGTGCCAGCCGGTCGGGGGCCTCCTACGAGCAGTACTTC
TRBJ2-5 NA NA TRBV5-1 CASSLEREEETQYF TGCGCCAGCAGCTTGGAACGGGAAGAAGAGACCCAGTACTTC
TRBJ2-2 NA few TRBV25-1 CASSWGGNTGELFF TGTGCCAGCAGTTGGGGTGGCAACACCGGGGAGCTGTTTTTT
TRBJ2-1 TRBD2 NA TRBV4-3 CASSQESVLAGAGYNEQFF TGCGCCAGCAGCCAAGAAAGTGTGCTAGCGGGAGCGGGGTACAATGAGCAGTTCTTC
TRBJ1-5 NA many TRBV5-4 CASSRGRINQPQHF TGTGCCAGCAGTAGGGGGAGGATAAATCAGCCCCAGCATTTT
TRBJ2-1 TRBD2 NA TRBV7-9 CASSLTSENYNEQFF TGTGCCAGCAGCTTGACTAGCGAGAACTACAATGAGCAGTTCTTC
TRBJ2-7 NA NA TRBV5-1 CASSLATGTVDEQYF TGCGCCAGCAGCTTGGCCACCGGGACCGTGGACGAGCAGTACTTC
TRBJ2-1 NA few TRBV7-6 CASNRDRGDNEQFF TGTGCCAGCAACCGTGACAGAGGAGACAATGAGCAGTTCTTC
TRBJ2-5 NA NA TRBV6-2/TRBV6-3 CASSYRPGNGETQYF TGTGCCAGCAGTTACCGCCCCGGCAACGGAGAGACCCAGTACTTC
TRBJ2-1 TRBD2 few TRBV20-1 CSARTPGLAAHNEQFF TGCAGTGCTAGAACACCGGGACTAGCGGCCCACAATGAGCAGTTCTTC
TRBJ2-3 TRBD2 few TRBV11-2 CASSSGTSGHPSTDTQYF TGTGCCAGCAGCAGCGGGACTAGCGGGCATCCTAGCACAGATACGCAGTATTTT
TRBJ2-7 NA NA TRBV6-2/TRBV6-3 CASSYDVTYEQYF TGTGCCAGCAGTTACGACGTAACCTACGAGCAGTACTTC
TRBJ2-2 NA NA TRBV6-4 CASSKGGAGELFF TGTGCCAGCAGTAAGGGGGGCGCCGGGGAGCTGTTTTTT
TRBJ2-1 TRBD2 few TRBV3-1 CASSQGGKREGPHEGFF TGTGCCAGCAGCCAAGGGGGCAAGCGGGAGGGCCCTCATGAGGGGTTCTTC
TRBJ2-5 TRBD1 NA TRBV4-3 CASSQGQGYGETQYF TGCGCCAGCAGCCAAGGACAGGGTTATGGAGAGACCCAGTACTTC
TRBJ1-2 NA few TRBV25-1 CASSDPRTALYGYTF TGTGCCAGCAGTGACCCCCGGACGGCACTCTATGGCTACACCTTC
TRBJ2-3 NA few TRBV12-5 CASGLGEIRADTQYF TGTGCTAGTGGTTTAGGGGAAATTAGGGCAGATACGCAGTATTTT
TRBJ2-1 TRBD1 few TRBV7-9 CASSFRDRGGNEQFF TGTGCCAGCAGCTTCCGGGACAGGGGTGGGAATGAGCAGTTCTTC